This T cell receptor (beta chain) was sequenced in a study of T cell clonotyping in hematopoietic cell transplantation. The CDR3 is 19 residues long. After removal of 4 bases from V and 8 bases from J, the junction contained 14 bases not matched to a gene. Germline CDR1 MGHRA, CDR2 YSYEKL. Sequencing was performed with immunoSEQ multiplex PCR; in TCRdb, only in-frame clones are kept and a portion is missing. The sample consists of over 10,000 clones, under 95% of them appearing once. Comments on this clone: Its antigen is not known.

Study outcomes and limitations: At the given depth, recipient repertoires were over 95% de novo clonotypes. CD4 and CD8 repertoire contributions could not be separated without sorting. After transplant, recipient diversity fell while pathologically expanded clonotypes grew through day 180.

This receptor was obtained from a woman aged 45-65 years in good health. Some clones in this sample may be carry-over from other donors' samples. Sequencing used peripheral blood mononuclear cells. This chain uses TRBV4-1 with TRBJ2-1, with 16 bases lining up with TRBD2. In DNA form, the CDR3 reads TGCGCCAGCAGCCTTCGTCCCGGGACTAGCGGGGGGGCCTCCTATGAGCAGTTCTTC. As protein: CASSLRPGTSGGASYEQFF.